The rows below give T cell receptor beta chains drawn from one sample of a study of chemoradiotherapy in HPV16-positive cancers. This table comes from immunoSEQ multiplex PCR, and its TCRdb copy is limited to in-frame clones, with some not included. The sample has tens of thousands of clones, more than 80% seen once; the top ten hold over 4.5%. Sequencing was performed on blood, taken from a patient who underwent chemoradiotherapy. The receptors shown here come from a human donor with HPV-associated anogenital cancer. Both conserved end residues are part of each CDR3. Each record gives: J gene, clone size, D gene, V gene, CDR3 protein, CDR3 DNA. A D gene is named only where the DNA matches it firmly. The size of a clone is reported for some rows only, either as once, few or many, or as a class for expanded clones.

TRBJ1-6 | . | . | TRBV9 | CASSVGNGGFQPLHF | TGTGCCAGCAGCGTCGGGAATGGGGGGTTTCAACCCCTCCACTTT
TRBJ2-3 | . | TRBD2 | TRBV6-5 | CASSYSAGGPDTQYF | TGTGCCAGCAGTTACTCTGCGGGGGGGCCAGATACGCAGTATTTT
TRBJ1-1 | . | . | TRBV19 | CASSIGKNTEAFF | TGTGCCAGTAGTATAGGCAAGAACACTGAAGCTTTCTTT
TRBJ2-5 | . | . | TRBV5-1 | CASSLVVFLGLAETQYF | TGCGCCAGCAGCTTGGTGGTATTTCTGGGGTTAGCAGAGACCCAGTACTTC
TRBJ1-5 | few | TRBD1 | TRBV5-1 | CASSPGQGNQPQHF | TGCGCCAGCAGCCCCGGACAGGGCAATCAGCCCCAGCATTTT
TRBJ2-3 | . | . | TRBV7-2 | CASSRDSATDTRYF | TGTGCCAGCAGCCGGGACTCCGCCACAGATACGCGGTATTTT
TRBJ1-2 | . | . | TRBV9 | CASSVLRGQHGYTF | TGTGCCAGCAGCGTACTACGAGGGCAGCATGGCTACACCTTC
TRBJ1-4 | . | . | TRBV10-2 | CASRDTKGAQKEKLFF | TGCGCCAGCAGAGACACAAAAGGGGCTCAGAAAGAAAAACTGTTTTTT
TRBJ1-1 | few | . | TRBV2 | CASTWGREAFF | TGTGCCAGCACTTGGGGGCGGGAAGCTTTCTTT
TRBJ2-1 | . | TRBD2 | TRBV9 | CASSVGASGVNEQFF | TGTGCCAGCAGCGTAGGGGCTAGCGGGGTGAATGAGCAGTTCTTC